This TCR beta chain stems from a study of T cell responses to AZD1222 COVID-19 vaccine. Method: immunoSEQ multiplex PCR; TCRdb's copy keeps in-frame clones and lacks some. The sample has more than 65,000 clones; almost 80% are singletons. This clone was seen a single time. This sequence originates from an adult in good health. The sample in question was peripheral blood, obtained on day 0 of AZD1222 vaccination.

The CDR3 reads CASSRVGGRPNEQYF. CDR3 bases: TGCGCCAGCAGCCGGGTAGGCGGGAGGCCCAACGAGCAGTACTTC. The chain is built from TRBV5-1 and TRBJ2-7, with 8 nucleotides matching TRBD2. This CDR3 has 15 residues. V gave up 4 bases and J gave up 5 bases; unmatched junction bases: 11. Germline V gene sequence: CDR1 SGHRS, CDR2 YFSETQ.